The clone carrying this T cell receptor (beta chain) was observed a few times. The PCR used 60 Vbeta and 13 Jbeta primers. Sequenced by immunoSEQ multiplex PCR; TCRdb stores in-frame clones only, minus some. The sample shows over 150,000 clones, 80% to 85% of them seen only once. The data derive from a study of cytomegalovirus exposure and HLA in healthy donors. The CDR3 totals 17 residues. Germline trimming cut 1 base from V and 6 bases from J; bases unmatched to any gene: 10. Germline CDR1 LGHNA, CDR2 YSLEER. The V gene is TRBV4-3, the J gene TRBJ2-2, with 8 positions matching TRBD2. The TCR was taken from a woman between 25 and 40 years old in good health and CMV-seronegative. The sample consisted of PBMCs. CDR3 protein: CASSQAGPGLGAGELFF. CDR3 DNA sequence: TGCGCCAGCAGCCAAGCAGGTCCGGGACTAGGGGCCGGGGAGCTGTTTTTT.